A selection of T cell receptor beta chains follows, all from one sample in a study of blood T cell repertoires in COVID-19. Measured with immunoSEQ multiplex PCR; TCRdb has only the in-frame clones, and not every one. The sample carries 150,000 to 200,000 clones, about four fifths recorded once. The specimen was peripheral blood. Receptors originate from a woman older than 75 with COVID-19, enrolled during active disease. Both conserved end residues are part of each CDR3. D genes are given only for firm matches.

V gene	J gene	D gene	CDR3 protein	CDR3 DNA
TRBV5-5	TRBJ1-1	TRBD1	CASTRTGNTEAFF	TGTGCCAGCACCCGGACAGGGAACACTGAAGCTTTCTTT
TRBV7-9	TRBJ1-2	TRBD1	CASSFLQGSRYGYTF	TGTGCCAGCAGCTTCCTACAGGGGTCGCGCTATGGCTACACCTTC
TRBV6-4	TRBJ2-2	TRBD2	CASSATAGGPGELFF	TGTGCCAGCAGCGCCACCGCGGGGGGGCCCGGGGAGCTGTTTTTT
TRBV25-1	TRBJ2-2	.	CASTARGVDGELFF	TGTGCCAGCACCGCCCGGGGAGTGGACGGGGAGCTGTTTTTT
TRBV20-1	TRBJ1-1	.	CSASPLLNTEAFF	TGCAGTGCTAGTCCCCTACTGAACACTGAAGCTTTCTTT
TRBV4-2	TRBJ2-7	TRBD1	CASSQDPTGQYYEQYF	TGTGCCAGCAGCCAAGACCCTACGGGACAGTACTACGAGCAGTACTTC
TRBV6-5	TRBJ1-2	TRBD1	CASSYRATGVTYGYTF	TGTGCCAGCAGTTACAGGGCGACAGGGGTGACCTATGGCTACACCTTC
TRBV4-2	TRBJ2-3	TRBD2	CASSQKAGDTDTQYF	TGTGCCAGCAGCCAAAAAGCGGGAGACACAGATACGCAGTATTTT
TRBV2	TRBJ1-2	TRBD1	CASSVQGTRGYTF	TGTGCCAGCAGTGTACAGGGGACGCGAGGCTACACCTTC
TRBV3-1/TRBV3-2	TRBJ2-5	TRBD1	CASREQGETQYF	TGTGCCAGCAGAGAACAGGGGGAGACCCAGTACTTC
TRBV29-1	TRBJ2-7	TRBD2	CSVGVPSGGMYEQYF	TGCAGCGTTGGGGTGCCTAGCGGGGGGATGTACGAGCAGTACTTC
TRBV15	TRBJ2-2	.	CATQRADAYTGELFF	TGTGCCACCCAGAGGGCGGACGCGTACACCGGGGAGCTGTTTTTT
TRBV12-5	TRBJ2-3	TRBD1	CASGFGQGNTDTQYF	TGTGCTAGTGGTTTCGGACAGGGGAACACAGATACGCAGTATTTT
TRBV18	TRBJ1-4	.	CASSLMTSTEINEKLFF	TGTGCCAGCTCACTGATGACTTCGACAGAGATTAATGAAAAACTGTTTTTT